What follows is one T cell receptor beta chain and its context. Its antigen is unidentified. This specimen belongs to a study of cytomegalovirus exposure and HLA in healthy donors. Overall study results and limits: It was confirmed in vitro that three of the CMV-associated chains were specific for CMV antigens.

Germline V gene data show CDR1 as SGDLS and CDR2 as YYNGEE. V was pared by 4 bases and J by 3 bases, with 6 bases of the junction left unmatched. This CDR3 region has 15 residues. With 60 Vbeta and 13 Jbeta primers, the PCR was carried out. Assay: immunoSEQ multiplex PCR; the TCRdb copy retains only in-frame clones and omits some. The data show about 80,000 clones, around 60% seen once. This chain links TRBV9 with TRBJ2-7, with 11 bases identical to TRBD1. Sample: PBMCs. The clonotype was recovered from a male donor in good health and CMV-seropositive. CDR3 sequence (DNA): TGTGCCAGCAGCACGGGACAGGGGGGGGGCTACGAGCAGTACTTC. Translated, it gives CASSTGQGGGYEQYF.